The 21 T cell receptor beta chains reported below all come from one sample, sequenced in a study of T cell responses to AZD1222 COVID-19 vaccine. This table comes from immunoSEQ multiplex PCR, and its TCRdb copy is limited to in-frame clones, with some not included. The sample holds about 130,000 clones, 93% seen once. The sample was peripheral blood, taken on day 0 of AZD1222 vaccination. The receptors derive from an adult in good health.

The chain employs TRBV3-1 (or the pseudogene TRBV3-2) and TRBJ2-5; D gene ambiguous. This CDR3 region has 12 residues. CDR1 LGHDT and CDR2 YNNKEL come from the germline V gene (reference sequence). Between the trimmed V and J ends, which lost 4 bases and 7 bases, there was a span of 10 bases. The CDR3 reads CASSRDIGTQYF. CDR3 sequence (DNA): TGTGCCAGCAGCCGCGACATAGGGACCCAGTACTTC.

The CDR3 spells CASSRTGFDEQYF. For the CDR3, the DNA is TGTGCCAGCAGCCGAACAGGGTTCGACGAGCAGTACTTC. V and J are TRBV3-1 (or the pseudogene TRBV3-2) and TRBJ2-7; the D gene is possibly TRBD1 (6 bases). The CDR3 is 13 residues long. CDR1 and CDR2 (germline): LGHDT, YNNKEL (reference sequence). V was cut by 4 bases and J by 5 bases, with 12 bases left in between.

The chain is built from TRBV19 and TRBJ1-2, with 9 bases lining up with TRBD1. The J segment lost 8 bases and the V segment lost 3 bases, leaving 4 bases of the junction unmatched. This CDR3 contains 13 residues. Germline CDR1 is LNHDA and CDR2 is SQIVND (reference sequence). DNA for the CDR3: TGTGCCAGTAGTATGGGGACAGGGTTCGGCTACACCTTC. Translation gives CASSMGTGFGYTF.

Here the CDR3 DNA reads TGTGCCATCAGGACAGGGCCTAACACTGAAGCTTTCTTT. This codes for CAIRTGPNTEAFF. J is TRBJ1-1 and V is TRBV10-3; TRBD1 matches at 7 bases. Germline V CDR1 and CDR2: ENHRY, SYGVKD. There are 13 residues in the CDR3. V shed 6 bases and J 2 bases; nucleotides not matched to a gene: 3.

The chain recombines TRBV7-9 with TRBJ2-2; 13 positions match TRBD2. With 4 bases clipped from V and 5 bases from J, the junction kept 7 bases outside the gene matches. Germline-derived CDR1 and CDR2 are SEHNR and FQNEAQ (reference sequence). The CDR3 has 17 amino acids. DNA of the CDR3: TGTGCCAGCAGCTCACTAGCGGGAGGGCCGGGTACCGGGGAGCTGTTTTTT. Translated, it gives CASSSLAGGPGTGELFF.

This chain uses TRBV27 with TRBJ1-5; 7 bases line up with TRBD1. The CDR3 has 14 amino acids. Germline CDR1 and CDR2: MNHEY and SMNVEV (reference sequence). J gave up 4 bases and V 3 bases, and 3 bases lay outside the gene matches. The CDR3 region is CASSLQGENQPQHF. In DNA, the CDR3 is TGTGCCAGCAGTTTGCAGGGGGAAAATCAGCCCCAGCATTTT.

V and J are TRBV3-1 (or the pseudogene TRBV3-2) and TRBJ1-1; possibly TRBD1 for D (5 bases). Germline values: CDR1 LGHDT, CDR2 YNNKEL (reference sequence). V was trimmed by 1 base and J by 5 bases, leaving 11 bases between them. The CDR3 has 14 amino acids. The CDR3 bases are TGTGCCAGCAGCCAAGGAGGGGCGAGGACTGAAGCTTTCTTT. It yields the protein CASSQGGARTEAFF.

V and J are TRBV6-5 and TRBJ2-3, with no clear D. Germline-derived CDR1 and CDR2 are MNHEY and SVGAGI. Trimming removed 9 bases at V and 1 base at J, with 17 bases between. This CDR3 has 15 amino acids. The CDR3 DNA is TGTGCCAGTGGTAAATTAGGCCCTCGCACAGATACGCAGTATTTT. The encoded protein is CASGKLGPRTDTQYF.

The rearrangement uses TRBV18 and TRBJ2-7; D might be TRBD1 (5 bases). CDR1 is KGHSH, CDR2 LQKENI, per germline. Deletions cut 0 bases from V and 7 bases from J, with 13 bases between. CDR3 size: 14 residues. The CDR3 spells CASSPPVGDWEQYF. CDR3 DNA: TGTGCCAGCTCACCACCGGTAGGGGATTGGGAGCAGTACTTC.

The rearrangement joins TRBV4-1 to TRBJ2-1, with D perhaps TRBD2 (7 bases). The length of the CDR3 is 15 residues. Per the germline V gene, CDR1 is MGHRA and CDR2 is YSYEKL. The germline V and J ends were trimmed by 5 bases and 0 bases, with 11 bases remaining between them. For the CDR3, the DNA is TGCGCCAGCAGCTTAGGGGGGGGCTCCTACAATGAGCAGTTCTTC. Amino acids: CASSLGGGSYNEQFF.

The J gene is TRBJ1-2, the V gene TRBV3-1 (or the pseudogene TRBV3-2); a possible D gene is TRBD1 (6 bases). Trimming removed 3 bases at V and 4 bases at J, with 9 bases between. This CDR3 is built from 13 residues. The germline V gene encodes CDR1 LGHDT and CDR2 YNNKEL (reference sequence). The CDR3 loop reads CASSQDSRYGYTF. The CDR3 nucleotides read TGTGCCAGCAGCCAGGACAGTCGCTATGGCTACACCTTC.

The chain couples TRBV10-1 to TRBJ1-1; D may be TRBD1 (5 bases). The CDR3 has 15 amino acids. Trimming stripped 5 bases from V and 1 base from J, with 14 bases between. Germline V CDR1 and CDR2: WNHNN, SYGVQD (reference sequence). Here the CDR3 reads CASSRGGLGNTEAFF. In nucleotides, the CDR3 is TGCGCCAGCAGTCGGGGGGGACTTGGGAACACTGAAGCTTTCTTT.

The CDR3 here is CASSLTNSPYNEQFF. CDR3 DNA sequence: TGCGCCAGCAGCTTGACTAACTCTCCTTACAATGAGCAGTTCTTC. The chain employs TRBV5-1 and TRBJ2-1; D gene uncertain. The CDR3 is 15 amino acids. The V and J ends lost 1 base and 4 bases respectively, with 12 bases between them. From germline, CDR1 is SGHRS and CDR2 YFSETQ. The full variable domain, rest sourced from reference TRBV5-1 and TRBJ2-1, is KAGVTQTPRYLIKTRGQQVTLSCSPISGHRSVSWYQQTPGQGLQFLFEYFSETQRNKGNFPGRFSGRQFSNSRSEMNVSTLELGDSALYLCASSLTNSPYNEQFFGPGTRLTVL.

The chain uses TRBV19 and TRBJ1-3; possible D gene TRBD1, 5 bases. The germline V gene has CDR1 LNHDA and CDR2 SQIVND (reference sequence). V dropped 2 bases and J dropped 2 bases, with 10 bases sitting between them. The CDR3 length is 15 residues. As DNA, the CDR3 is TGTGCCAGTAGTATATCCAGGGAGGCTGGAAACACCATATATTTT. Encoded protein: CASSISREAGNTIYF.

V usage is TRBV3-1 (or the pseudogene TRBV3-2) and J usage is TRBJ2-5; TRBD2 agrees at 13 bases. The CDR3 spans 16 residues. Per the germline V gene, CDR1 is LGHDT and CDR2 is YNNKEL (reference sequence). Germline trimming cut 2 bases from V and 4 bases from J; bases unmatched to any gene: 4. CDR3 sequence reads: CASSQPRTSGGETQYF. As DNA, the CDR3 is TGTGCCAGCAGCCAACCCCGGACTAGCGGGGGAGAGACCCAGTACTTC.

This sequence joins TRBV27 and TRBJ1-2, with D uncertain. Germline V gene data show CDR1 as MNHEY and CDR2 as SMNVEV (reference sequence). V was shortened by 0 bases and J by 7 bases, with 9 bases between the two germline ends. This CDR3 contains 13 residues. CDR3 region: CASSLSGVGGYTF. CDR3 DNA: TGTGCCAGCAGTTTATCCGGGGTAGGTGGCTACACCTTC.

The chain links TRBV28 to TRBJ2-7; 8 bases align to TRBD1. V trimming: 5 bases; J trimming: 3 bases; junction bases outside the gene matches: 12. CDR3 length equals 16 residues. Germline values: CDR1 MDHEN, CDR2 SYDVKM. The CDR3 nucleotides are TGTGCCAGCAGTCCCCCACAGGGGGTGAGAGGCTACGAGCAGTACTTC. Amino acid sequence: CASSPPQGVRGYEQYF. The full variable domain, its missing parts supplied by reference TRBV28 and TRBJ2-7, is DVKVTQSSRYLVKRTGEKVFLECVQDMDHENMFWYRQDPGLGLRLIYFSYDVKMKEKGDIPEGYSVSREKKERFSLILESASTNQTSMYLCASSPPQGVRGYEQYFGPGTRLTVT.

Only one count was recorded for this clone. The chain recombines TRBV28 with TRBJ1-5, with D unresolved. With 7 bases removed from V and 7 bases from J, the gap between germline ends came to 14 bases. CDR1 is MDHEN and CDR2 is SYDVKM in the germline V gene. The CDR3 is 13 amino acids. The DNA for the CDR3 is TGTGCCAGCAACACGGGGATCCGGCAGCCCCAGCATTTT. Translation gives CASNTGIRQPQHF.

This clone occurred a few times. The chain recombines TRBV28 with TRBJ1-1, with a possible D match to TRBD1 (5 bases). The germline V and J ends were trimmed by 8 bases and 11 bases, with 15 bases remaining between them. The CDR3 is 11 residues long. Looked up from germline, CDR1 is MDHEN and CDR2 is SYDVKM. The CDR3 bases are TGTGCCAGCGCTAGTGAGGGGTTTGCTTTCTTT. Its protein product is CASASEGFAFF.

The V gene is TRBV5-4, the J gene TRBJ2-6; perhaps TRBD1 as D (6 bases). V was cut by 2 bases and J by 2 bases, with 8 bases left in between. The CDR3 extends over 15 amino acids. Germline-derived CDR1 and CDR2 are SGHNT and YYREEE (reference sequence). CDR3 protein: CASSFTGTGANVLTF. CDR3 DNA sequence: TGTGCCAGCAGCTTTACAGGGACTGGGGCCAACGTCCTGACTTTC. Together with reference TRBV5-4 and TRBJ2-6, the CDR3 gives the full variable domain: ETGVTQSPTHLIKTRGQQVTLRCSSQSGHNTVSWYQQALGQGPQFIFQYYREEENGRGNFPPRFSGLQFPNYSSELNVNALELDDSALYLCASSFTGTGANVLTFGAGSRLTVL.

The V gene is TRBV13, the J gene TRBJ2-1, with 10 bases lining up with TRBD2. The CDR3 covers 14 residues. Losses at the gene ends were 5 bases for V and 7 bases for J; bases not matched to a gene: 5. Germline V gives CDR1 PRHDT, CDR2 FYEKMQ (reference sequence). The CDR3 loop reads CASSTGLAYNEQFF. CDR3 nucleotide sequence: TGTGCCAGCAGCACGGGACTAGCGTATAATGAGCAGTTCTTC. The whole variable domain, filled in from reference TRBV13 and TRBJ2-1, reads AAGVIQSPRHLIKEKRETATLKCYPIPRHDTVYWYQQGPGQDPQFLISFYEKMQSDKGSIPDRFSAQQFSDYHSELNMSSLELGDSALYFCASSTGLAYNEQFFGPGTRLTVL.